The 16 T cell receptor beta chains reported below all come from one sample, sequenced in a study of CD8+CD57+ T cells in acquired aplastic anemia. TCR beta VDJ and CDR3 profiles were obtained from a genomic DNA template. TCRdb re-analysed the reads in MiXCR, keeping a single row per CDR3 protein. This table has over 150,000 distinct CDR3 sequences, approximately 43% appearing once. What was sequenced was sorted CD4+, CD8+, or CD8+CD57+ T cells (not recorded which) from PBMCs. These receptors were collected from a human donor in good health.

V is TRBV19 and J is TRBJ2-1; D uncertain. Looked up from germline, CDR1 is LNHDA and CDR2 is SQIVND (reference sequence). Trimming pared 1 base from V and 7 bases from J, leaving 11 bases between. This CDR3 has 14 residues. CDR3 region: CASSIAANLNEQFF. CDR3 DNA sequence: TGTGCCAGTAGTATAGCGGCGAACCTTAATGAGCAGTTCTTC.

About this clonotype itself: The conserved final phenylalanine or tryptophan is absent from the CDR3, which likely points to a read error. This chain joins TRBV9 and TRBJ1-5; D is unclear. In germline, CDR1 is SGDLS, CDR2 YYNGEE. V was shortened by 0 bases and J by 2 bases, with 9 bases between the two germline ends. This CDR3 is built from 15 residues. The CDR3 DNA follows: TGTGCCAGCAGCGTAGGGAGTGGTGGCAATCAGCCCCAGCATATT. Residues: CASSVGSGGNQPQHI.

The CDR3 protein is CSGRTGGSNSPLHF. The CDR3 bases are TGCAGCGGTCGGACAGGGGGCTCTAATTCACCCCTCCACTTT. The V call is TRBV29-1, the J call TRBJ1-6; 11 nucleotides line up with TRBD1. CDR3 length equals 14 residues. J was trimmed by 6 bases and V by 7 bases; bases with no gene match: 5. Germline CDR1 and CDR2: SQVTM and ANQGSEA.

V gene TRBV10-2 combines with J gene TRBJ2-3; a weak D match, TRBD1 (6 bases). V was trimmed by 6 bases and J by 2 bases, leaving 15 bases between them. In germline, CDR1 is WSHSY, CDR2 SAAADI. CDR3 length equals 15 residues. The chain's CDR3 is CASSKQGSYTDTQYF. The CDR3 DNA reads TGCGCCAGCAGCAAACAGGGCTCATACACAGATACGCAGTATTTT.

The chain joins TRBV24-1 to TRBJ2-3; no firm D call. From germline, CDR1 is KGHDR and CDR2 SFDVKD. This CDR3 spans 15 amino acids. V dropped 7 bases and J dropped 4 bases, with 17 bases sitting between them. This CDR3 is CATSGTILYADTQYF. For the CDR3, the DNA is TGTGCCACCAGCGGCACGATCCTCTACGCAGATACGCAGTATTTT.

The CDR3 loop is CASSLYRGLDYGYTF. The CDR3 DNA reads as TGCGCCAGCAGCTTGTACAGGGGGTTAGACTATGGCTACACCTTC. The rearrangement uses TRBV5-1 and TRBJ1-2, with 8 bases aligning to TRBD1. This CDR3 contains 15 residues. Trimming cost V 1 base and J 3 bases; bases outside gene matches: 5. The germline V gene encodes CDR1 SGHRS and CDR2 YFSETQ.

At least ten counts were recorded for this clonotype. The chain combines TRBV6-4 with TRBJ2-1; unclear D gene. This CDR3 has 16 amino acids. Germline V CDR1 and CDR2: MRHNA, SNTAGT. The germline V and J ends were trimmed by 0 bases and 8 bases, with 17 bases remaining between them. CDR3 region: CASSDSLYMARHEQFF. In nucleotides, the CDR3 is TGTGCCAGCAGTGACTCCCTTTACATGGCTCGGCATGAGCAGTTCTTC.

The chain links TRBV7-2 to TRBJ1-5, with D unresolved. This CDR3 region has 13 residues. Germline values: CDR1 SGHTA, CDR2 FQGNSA. Trimming pared 5 bases from V and 4 bases from J, leaving 9 bases between. CDR3 amino acids: CASSPLINQPQHF. Written as DNA, the CDR3 is TGTGCCAGCAGCCCACTAATAAATCAGCCCCAGCATTTT.

This clonotype was recorded many times. This sequence joins TRBV29-1 and TRBJ2-4, with 10 bases aligning to TRBD1. CDR3 length equals 14 residues. Germline trimming cut 6 bases from V and 4 bases from J; bases unmatched to any gene: 6. Per germline, CDR1 SQVTM and CDR2 ANQGSEA. CDR3 nucleotide sequence: TGCAGCGTAGACCCGGGACAGGGGAAAAACATTCAGTACTTC. Amino acids: CSVDPGQGKNIQYF.

Written as DNA, the CDR3 is TGCGCCAGCAGCCAGGGACAGGCACAAGAGACCCAGTACTTC. Translating it yields CASSQGQAQETQYF. The chain has TRBV4-1 and TRBJ2-5; 8 bases align to TRBD1. The J segment lost 2 bases and the V segment lost 3 bases, leaving 2 bases of the junction unmatched. Germline-derived CDR1 and CDR2 are MGHRA and YSYEKL. The CDR3 is 14 residues long.

This clonotype was seen at least ten times. V gene TRBV29-1 combines with J gene TRBJ1-5, with 9 bases lining up with TRBD1. The germline gives CDR1 SQVTM, CDR2 ANQGSEA. CDR3 length equals 14 residues. With V trimmed by 4 bases and J by 5 bases, 6 bases remained unmatched. Here the CDR3 DNA reads TGCAGCGTTGGGGTGACAGGGGGGGATCAGCCCCAGCATTTT. Translating gives CSVGVTGGDQPQHF.

This clonotype was picked up a small number of times. This chain links TRBV27 with TRBJ1-2; TRBD1 aligns across 10 bases. The CDR3 spans 16 residues. In germline, CDR1 is MNHEY, CDR2 SMNVEV (reference sequence). Trimming removed 2 bases from V and 4 bases from J; junction bases left unmatched: 7. Here the CDR3 reads CASSLRGQGWSYGYTF. The CDR3, as DNA: TGTGCCAGCAGTTTAAGGGGACAGGGGTGGTCCTATGGCTACACCTTC.

To note about this clonotype: A read error may account for a junction end that differs from germline. V is TRBV6-2 or TRBV6-3 and J is TRBJ2-3; TRBD2 matches 8 bases. The CDR3 is 17 residues long. Looked up from germline, CDR1 is MNHEY and CDR2 is SVGEGT. CDR3 amino acids: CASSYSLAGERTDTRYF. The CDR3 nucleotides read TGTGCCAGCAGTTACTCTCTAGCGGGTGAACGCACAGATACGCGGTATTTT.

The chain is built from TRBV6-1 and TRBJ2-7; D unclear. V was pared by 6 bases and J by 2 bases, with 8 bases between. The CDR3 covers 12 residues. Germline CDR1 reads MNHNS; CDR2 reads SASEGT. CDR3 region: CASRNGPYEQYF. In DNA form, the CDR3 reads TGTGCCAGCAGAAACGGTCCCTACGAGCAGTACTTC.

This clonotype was detected many times. This chain uses TRBV7-2 with TRBJ1-1; 7 bases line up with TRBD1. The length of the CDR3 is 15 residues. Germline V gene data show CDR1 as SGHTA and CDR2 as FQGNSA. The trim removed 5 bases at V and 5 bases at J, leaving 11 bases unmatched. DNA for the CDR3: TGTGCCAGCAGCGGTACGCGGGCAGGGGGGACTGAAGCTTTCTTT. This translates into CASSGTRAGGTEAFF.

In its sample, this clonotype was seen many times. The chain recombines TRBV7-2 with TRBJ2-1, with 12 bases lining up with TRBD2. V trimming: 6 bases; J trimming: 0 bases; junction bases outside the gene matches: 3. CDR1 is SGHTA, CDR2 FQGNSA, per germline. The CDR3 is 16 residues long. CDR3 amino acids: CASRLTSGSSYNEQFF. In DNA form, the CDR3 reads TGTGCCAGCAGGTTGACTAGCGGGAGCTCCTACAATGAGCAGTTCTTC.